This T cell receptor beta chain was documented in a study of blood T cells in healthy people across ages. Alongside a J-beta primer mix, a sample-barcoded 5' primer served in a second PCR lasting about 7 to 11 cycles. Every individual sample yielded 2.5 million or more paired-end reads (each containing CDR3). TCRdb called the 5' RACE reads again in MiXCR, with one record for every CDR3 protein. This sample has a few hundred thousand distinct CDR3 sequences, with roughly 29% found just once. Per sample, at least 6 micrograms of total RNA were extracted. This clonotype has more than one count but fewer than ten. A read error may produce the germline difference seen at one junction end. Germline CDR1 and CDR2: LGHNA and YSLEER. The CDR3 loop spans 16 amino acids.

Sample: blood. This TCR was recovered from a woman in her seventies in good health. This sequence joins TRBV4-3 and TRBJ1-5, with D unclear. CDR3 region: CASSQALGASNQPRHF. CDR3 DNA sequence: TGCGCCAGCAGCCAAGCGTTGGGAGCTAGCAATCAGCCCCGGCATTTT.